Each of the 3 T cell receptor beta chains below was sequenced from the same sample in a study of control samples from healthy donors and cancer patients. Assay used: immunoSEQ multiplex PCR; TCRdb lists only in-frame clones, some missing. The sample has about 130,000 clones; more than 75% are singletons. Sequencing input: blood. The source of these receptors is a man between 18 and 35 years old in good health.

A word on this clone: The junction differs from germline at one of its ends, possibly a read error. Other DNA sequences from this sample encode an identical CDR3 as well. The CDR3 here is CASSEGTGNFLQPQHF. DNA for the CDR3: TGCGCCAGCAGTGAAGGAACAGGGAATTTTCTACAGCCCCAGCATTTT. The rearrangement uses TRBV2 and TRBJ1-5; D is possibly TRBD1 (6 bases). The CDR3 spans 16 residues. The germline CDR1 and CDR2 sequences are SNHLY and FYNNEI.

This sequence joins TRBV27 and TRBJ2-2, with D perhaps TRBD1 (6 bases). The V gene's germline CDR1 is MNHEY and CDR2 SMNVEV (reference sequence). The CDR3 sequence is 15 residues long. Trimming removed 7 bases at V and 4 bases at J, with 16 bases between. The CDR3 DNA sequence: TGTGCCAGCAAGCGACGGCAGGGGCTCACCGGGGAGCTGTTTTTT. It codes for CASKRRQGLTGELFF.

The chain has TRBV7-6 and TRBJ2-6, with D hard to call. Trimming cost V 7 bases and J 4 bases, with 20 bases left between them. Germline V lookup: CDR1 SGHVS, CDR2 FNYEAQ. This CDR3 is 17 amino acids long. Here the CDR3 reads CASTHRTVVAGANVLTF. For the CDR3, the DNA is TGTGCCAGCACCCATAGGACGGTGGTGGCCGGGGCCAACGTCCTGACTTTC.